This entry is about one TCR beta chain. What antigen it recognizes has not been identified. No base quality information exists; no much larger clone differs at one position. Each collaborating institution followed its own protocols to collect whole blood in K2EDTA tubes. For TCRbeta analysis, collaborator samples were shipped as frozen whole blood, as isolated PBMCs, or as DNA extracted from either sample type. TCRbeta CDR3 regions were amplified from genomic DNA by means of the immunoSEQ Assay, a bias-controlled multiplex PCR. In the authors' own workflow: Within the assay, amplification of reference gene primers was used to estimate how many nucleated cells each sample contained. Sequence reads were collapsed and filtered to measure the absolute abundance of every unique TCRbeta CDR3 rearrangement. For each sample, productive Simpson clonality was calculated as the square root of Simpson's diversity index across productive rearrangements. Imported from immuneACCESS, the table was reduced by TCRdb to in-frame sequences with V and J called. These copies leave out some clones; in studies compared against another copy, an unresolved V gene accounts for under half, and the cause of the remainder is not known. V, J and clone size derive from that table, while D and trimming were established from the DNA sequence. The sample table lists 200,000 to 250,000 clones, around 83% of them with a count of one. The ten largest clones capture about 10% of the sample.

These data are taken from a study of blood T cell repertoires in COVID-19 (dated by TCRdb to the early 2020s). With regard to the full study: Collaborator samples came from the United States, Italy and Spain and covered acute and convalescent phases of COVID-19. The material from the prospective study consisted of cDNA or gDNA derived from T cells, B-cell-depleted T cells, or PBMCs. Deeply sampled blood TCRbeta repertoires from subjects exposed to, actively infected with, or recovered from COVID-19 were included in the dataset. The repertoires were released in a freely available public database intended as a resource for research on the immune response to SARS-CoV-2. The samples were drawn from the first 160 participants of the ongoing ImmuneRACE study and from over a thousand subjects provided by 6 global collaborators. A de-identified subject ID, COVID-19 status, age in years and sex were almost always included in the sample metadata. Where available, HLA class I and class II types were obtained from metadata supplied by the sample provider rather than from assay-based typing. Overall results and qualifications from the work: The amount of clinical and demographic metadata varied by source and participant and was provided uncurated.

Deletion took 5 bases off V and 3 bases off J, with a span of 13 bases between the germline ends. The germline V gene gives CDR1 as KGHSH and CDR2 as LQKENI. From cysteine to phenylalanine, the CDR3 is 14 amino acids long. Only CDR3 DNA remains: 42 bases, in frame from the first base. The sequenced sample consisted of peripheral blood. The sequence came from a man aged 50-59 years with active or convalescent COVID-19. The chain links TRBV18 with TRBJ2-5; possibly the D gene is TRBD2, per 6 matching bases. The DNA reads as follows: TGTGCCAGCTCAAGTATGGGCGGGAAAGAGACCCAGTACTTC. It is translated as CASSSMGGKETQYF.